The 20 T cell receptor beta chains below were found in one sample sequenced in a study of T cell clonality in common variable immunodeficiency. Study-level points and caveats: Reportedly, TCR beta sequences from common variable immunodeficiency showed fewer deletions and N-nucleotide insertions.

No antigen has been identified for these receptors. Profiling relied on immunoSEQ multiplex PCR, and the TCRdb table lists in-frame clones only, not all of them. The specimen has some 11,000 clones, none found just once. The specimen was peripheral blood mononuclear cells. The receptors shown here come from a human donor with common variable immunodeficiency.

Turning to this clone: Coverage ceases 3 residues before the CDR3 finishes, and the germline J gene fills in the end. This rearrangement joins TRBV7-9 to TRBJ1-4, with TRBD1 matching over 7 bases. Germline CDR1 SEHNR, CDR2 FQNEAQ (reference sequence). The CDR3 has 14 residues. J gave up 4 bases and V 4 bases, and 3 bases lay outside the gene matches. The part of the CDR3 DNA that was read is TGTGCCAGCAGCTACGGGACAGTTAATGAAAAA. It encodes CASSYGTVNEK. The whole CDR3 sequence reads CASSYGTVNEKLFF.

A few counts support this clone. The CDR3 bases that were read are TGTGCCAGCAGTCTTGACAGCTCCTACAATGAG. The encoded protein is CASSLDSSYNE. The whole CDR3 sequence is CASSLDSSYNEQFF. The rearrangement joins TRBV7-2 to TRBJ2-1; maybe TRBD1 (5 bases). Sequencing ends 3 residues short of the CDR3 end; the germline J gene provides the rest. Trimming pared 6 bases from V and 0 bases from J, leaving 9 bases between. Germline V gives CDR1 SGHTA, CDR2 FQGNSA. The CDR3 runs to 14 residues.

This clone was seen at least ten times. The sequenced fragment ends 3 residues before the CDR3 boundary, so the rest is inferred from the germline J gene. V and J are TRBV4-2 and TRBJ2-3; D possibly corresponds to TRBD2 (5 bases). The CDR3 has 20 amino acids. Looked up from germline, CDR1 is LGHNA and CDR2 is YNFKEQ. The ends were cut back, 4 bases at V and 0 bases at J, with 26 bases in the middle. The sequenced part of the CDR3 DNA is TGTGCCAGCAGCCTTAAAGGTTTAGCTAGTGGACTGACTAGCACAGATACG. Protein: CASSLKGLASGLTSTDT. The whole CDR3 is CASSLKGLASGLTSTDTQYF.

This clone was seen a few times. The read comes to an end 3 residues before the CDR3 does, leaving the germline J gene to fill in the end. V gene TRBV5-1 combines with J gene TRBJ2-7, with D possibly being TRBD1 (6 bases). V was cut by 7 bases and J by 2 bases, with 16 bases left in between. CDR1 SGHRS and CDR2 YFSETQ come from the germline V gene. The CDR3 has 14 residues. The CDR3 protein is CASASQGTPYEQYF. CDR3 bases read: TGCGCCAGCGCATCCCAGGGGACCCCCTACGAG.

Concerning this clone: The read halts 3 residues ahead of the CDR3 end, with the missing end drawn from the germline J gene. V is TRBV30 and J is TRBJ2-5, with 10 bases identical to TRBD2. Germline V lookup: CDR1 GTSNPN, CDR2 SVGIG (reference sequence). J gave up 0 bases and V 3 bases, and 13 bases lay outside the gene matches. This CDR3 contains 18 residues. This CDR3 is CAWREGRLAGMYQETQYF. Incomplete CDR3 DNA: TGTGCCTGGAGAGAGGGAAGACTAGCGGGCATGTACCAAGAGACC.

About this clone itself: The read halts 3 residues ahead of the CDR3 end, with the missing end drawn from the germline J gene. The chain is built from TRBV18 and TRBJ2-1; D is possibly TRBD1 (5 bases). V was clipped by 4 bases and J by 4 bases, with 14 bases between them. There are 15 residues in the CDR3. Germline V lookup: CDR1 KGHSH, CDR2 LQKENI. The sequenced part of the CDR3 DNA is TGTGCCAGCTCACTTCCCCGACAGAAATACAATGAG. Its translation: CASSLPRQKYNE. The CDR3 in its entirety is CASSLPRQKYNEQFF. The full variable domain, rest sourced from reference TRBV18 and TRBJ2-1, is NAGVMQNPRHLVRRRGQEARLRCSPMKGHSHVYWYRQLPEEGLKFMVYLQKENIIDESGMPKERFSAEFPKEGPSILRIQQVVRGDSAAYFCASSLPRQKYNEQFFGPGTRLTVL.

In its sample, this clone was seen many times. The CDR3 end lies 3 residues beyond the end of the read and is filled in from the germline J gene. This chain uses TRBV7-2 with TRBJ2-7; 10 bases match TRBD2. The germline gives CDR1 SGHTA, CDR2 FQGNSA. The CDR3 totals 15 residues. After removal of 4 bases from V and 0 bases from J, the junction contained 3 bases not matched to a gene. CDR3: CASSSGLARSYEQYF. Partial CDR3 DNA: TGTGCCAGCAGCTCGGGACTAGCGCGCTCCTACGAG.

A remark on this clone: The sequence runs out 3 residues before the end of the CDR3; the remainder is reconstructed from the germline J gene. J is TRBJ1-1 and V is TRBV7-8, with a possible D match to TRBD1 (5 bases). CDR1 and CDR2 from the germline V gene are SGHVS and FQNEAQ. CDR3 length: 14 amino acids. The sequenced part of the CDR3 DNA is TGTGCCAGCAGGCAAGAAGGGGCCCCAGGCGAA. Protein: CASRQEGAPGE. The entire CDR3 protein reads CASRQEGAPGEAFF.

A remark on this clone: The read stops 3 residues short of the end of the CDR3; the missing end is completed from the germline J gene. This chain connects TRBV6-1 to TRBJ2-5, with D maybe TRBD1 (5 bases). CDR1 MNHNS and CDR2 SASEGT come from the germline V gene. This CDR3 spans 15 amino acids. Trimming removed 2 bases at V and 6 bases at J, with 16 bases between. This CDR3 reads CASSESRQGWKTQYF. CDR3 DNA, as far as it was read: TGTGCCAGCAGTGAATCCCGGCAGGGTTGGAAGACC.

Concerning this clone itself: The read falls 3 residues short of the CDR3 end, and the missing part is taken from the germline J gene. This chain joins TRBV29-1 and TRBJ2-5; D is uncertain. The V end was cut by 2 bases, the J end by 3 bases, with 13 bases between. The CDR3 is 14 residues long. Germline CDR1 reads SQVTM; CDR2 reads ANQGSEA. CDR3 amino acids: CSVEFAVGKETQYF. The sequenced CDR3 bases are TGCAGCGTTGAATTTGCGGTGGGTAAAGAGACC.

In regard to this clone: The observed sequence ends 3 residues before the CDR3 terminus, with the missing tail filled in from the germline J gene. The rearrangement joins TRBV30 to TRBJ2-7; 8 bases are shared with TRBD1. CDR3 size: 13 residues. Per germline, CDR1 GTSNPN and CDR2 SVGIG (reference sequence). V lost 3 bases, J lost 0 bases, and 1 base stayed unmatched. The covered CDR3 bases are TGTGCCTGGAGCAGGGGGCCCTCCTACGAG. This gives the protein CAWSRGPSYE. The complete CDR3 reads CAWSRGPSYEQYF. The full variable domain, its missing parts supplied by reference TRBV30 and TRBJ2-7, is SQTIHQWPATLVQPVGSPLSLECTVEGTSNPNLYWYRQAAGRGLQLLFYSVGIGQISSEVPQNLSASRPQDRQFILSSKKLLLSDSGFYLCAWSRGPSYEQYFGPGTRLTVT.

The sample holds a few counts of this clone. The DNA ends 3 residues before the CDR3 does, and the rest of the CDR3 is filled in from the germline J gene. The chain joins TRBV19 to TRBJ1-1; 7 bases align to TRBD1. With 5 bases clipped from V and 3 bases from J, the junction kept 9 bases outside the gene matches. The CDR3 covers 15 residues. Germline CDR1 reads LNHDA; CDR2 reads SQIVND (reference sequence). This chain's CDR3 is CASSLTGAGDTEAFF. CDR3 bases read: TGTGCCAGTAGTCTCACAGGGGCTGGGGACACTGAA.

The CDR3 reads CASSKYRERGRDTQYF. Partial CDR3 DNA: TGTGCCAGTAGTAAATACAGGGAAAGGGGTCGGGATACG. V usage is TRBV19 and J usage is TRBJ2-3; the D gene is possibly TRBD1 (6 bases). Coverage ceases 3 residues before the CDR3 finishes, and the germline J gene fills in the end. Germline CDR1 and CDR2: LNHDA and SQIVND (reference sequence). The CDR3 spans 16 residues. Trimming removed 4 bases at V and 6 bases at J, with 20 bases between. Drawing the rest from reference TRBV19 and TRBJ2-3, the complete variable domain is DGGITQSPKYLFRKEGQNVTLSCEQNLNHDAMYWYRQDPGQGLRLIYYSQIVNDFQKGDIAEGYSVSREKKESFPLTVTSAQKNPTAFYLCASSKYRERGRDTQYFGPGTRLTVL.

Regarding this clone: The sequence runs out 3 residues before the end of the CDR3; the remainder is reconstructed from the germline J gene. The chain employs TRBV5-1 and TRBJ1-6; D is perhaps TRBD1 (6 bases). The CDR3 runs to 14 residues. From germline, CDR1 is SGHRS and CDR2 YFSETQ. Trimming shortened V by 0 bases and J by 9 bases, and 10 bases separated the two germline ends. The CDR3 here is CASSLGQDGSPLHF. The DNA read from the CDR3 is TGCGCCAGCAGCTTGGGACAGGATGGTTCACCC.

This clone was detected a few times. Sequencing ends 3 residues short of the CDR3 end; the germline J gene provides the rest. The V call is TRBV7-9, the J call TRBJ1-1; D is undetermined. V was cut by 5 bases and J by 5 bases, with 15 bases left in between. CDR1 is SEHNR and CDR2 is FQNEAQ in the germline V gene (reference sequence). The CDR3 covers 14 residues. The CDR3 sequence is CASSPPGVWTEAFF. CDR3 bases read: TGTGCCAGCAGCCCCCCCGGTGTGTGGACTGAA.

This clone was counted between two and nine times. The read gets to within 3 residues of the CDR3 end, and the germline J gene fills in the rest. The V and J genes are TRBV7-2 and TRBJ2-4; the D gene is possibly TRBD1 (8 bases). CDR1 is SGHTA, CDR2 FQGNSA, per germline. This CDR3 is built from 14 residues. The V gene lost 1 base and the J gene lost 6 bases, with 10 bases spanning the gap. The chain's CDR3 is CASSLDRGGNIQYF. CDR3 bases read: TGTGCCAGCAGCTTAGACAGGGGGGGAAACATT.

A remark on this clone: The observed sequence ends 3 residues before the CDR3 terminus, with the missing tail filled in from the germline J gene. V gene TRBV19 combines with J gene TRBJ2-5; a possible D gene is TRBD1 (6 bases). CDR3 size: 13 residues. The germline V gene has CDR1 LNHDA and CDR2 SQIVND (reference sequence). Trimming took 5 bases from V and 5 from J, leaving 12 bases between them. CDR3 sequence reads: CASSQGIGETQYF. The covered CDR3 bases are TGTGCCAGTAGTCAGGGGATAGGGGAGACC. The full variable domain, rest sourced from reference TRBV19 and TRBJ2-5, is DGGITQSPKYLFRKEGQNVTLSCEQNLNHDAMYWYRQDPGQGLRLIYYSQIVNDFQKGDIAEGYSVSREKKESFPLTVTSAQKNPTAFYLCASSQGIGETQYFGPGTRLLVL.

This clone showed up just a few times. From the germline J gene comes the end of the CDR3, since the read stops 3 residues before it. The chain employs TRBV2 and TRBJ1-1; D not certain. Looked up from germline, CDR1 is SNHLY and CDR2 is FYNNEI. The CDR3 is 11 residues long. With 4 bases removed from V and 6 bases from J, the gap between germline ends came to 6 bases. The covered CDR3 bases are TGTGCCAGCAGTGGGCGGGCTGAA. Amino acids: CASSGRAE. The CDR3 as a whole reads CASSGRAEAFF.

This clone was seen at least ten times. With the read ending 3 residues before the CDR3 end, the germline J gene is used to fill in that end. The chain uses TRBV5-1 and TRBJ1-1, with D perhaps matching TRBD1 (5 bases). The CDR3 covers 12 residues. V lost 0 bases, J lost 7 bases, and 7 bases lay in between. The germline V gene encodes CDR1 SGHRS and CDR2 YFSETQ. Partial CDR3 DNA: TGCGCCAGCAGCTTGGGACAGTTTGAA. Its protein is CASSLGQFE. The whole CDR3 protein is CASSLGQFEAFF. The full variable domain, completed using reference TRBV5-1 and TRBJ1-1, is KAGVTQTPRYLIKTRGQQVTLSCSPISGHRSVSWYQQTPGQGLQFLFEYFSETQRNKGNFPGRFSGRQFSNSRSEMNVSTLELGDSALYLCASSLGQFEAFFGQGTRLTVV.

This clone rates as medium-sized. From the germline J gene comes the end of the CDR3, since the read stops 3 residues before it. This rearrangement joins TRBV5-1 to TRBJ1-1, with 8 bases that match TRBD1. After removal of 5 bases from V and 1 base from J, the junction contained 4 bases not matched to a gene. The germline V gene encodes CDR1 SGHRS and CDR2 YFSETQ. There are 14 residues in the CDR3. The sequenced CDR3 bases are TGCGCCAGCAGGAGCGGGACAGGGAACACTGAA. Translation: CASRSGTGNTE. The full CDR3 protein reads CASRSGTGNTEAFF. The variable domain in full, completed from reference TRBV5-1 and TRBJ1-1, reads KAGVTQTPRYLIKTRGQQVTLSCSPISGHRSVSWYQQTPGQGLQFLFEYFSETQRNKGNFPGRFSGRQFSNSRSEMNVSTLELGDSALYLCASRSGTGNTEAFFGQGTRLTVV.